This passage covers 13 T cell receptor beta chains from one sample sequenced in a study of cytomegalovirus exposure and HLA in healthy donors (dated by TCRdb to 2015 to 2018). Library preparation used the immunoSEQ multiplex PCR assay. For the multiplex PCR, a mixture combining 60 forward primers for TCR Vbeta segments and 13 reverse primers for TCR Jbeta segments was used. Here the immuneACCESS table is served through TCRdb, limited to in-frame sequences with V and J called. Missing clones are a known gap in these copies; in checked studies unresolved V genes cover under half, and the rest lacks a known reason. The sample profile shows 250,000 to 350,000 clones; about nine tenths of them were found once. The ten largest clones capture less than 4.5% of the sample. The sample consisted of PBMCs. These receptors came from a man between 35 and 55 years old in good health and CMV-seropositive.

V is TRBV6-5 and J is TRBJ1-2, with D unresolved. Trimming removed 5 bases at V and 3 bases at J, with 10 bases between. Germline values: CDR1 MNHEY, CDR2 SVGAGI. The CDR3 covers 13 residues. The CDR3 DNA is TGTGCCAGCAGTCCTAGTCGGTACTATGGCTACACCTTC. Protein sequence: CASSPSRYYGYTF.

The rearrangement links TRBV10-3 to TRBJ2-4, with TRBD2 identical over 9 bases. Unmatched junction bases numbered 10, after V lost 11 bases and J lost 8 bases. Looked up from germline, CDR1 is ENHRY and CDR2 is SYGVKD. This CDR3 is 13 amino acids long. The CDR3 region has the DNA TGTGCCCTGAAAGATAGCGGGAGTGACATTCAGTACTTC. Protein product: CALKDSGSDIQYF.

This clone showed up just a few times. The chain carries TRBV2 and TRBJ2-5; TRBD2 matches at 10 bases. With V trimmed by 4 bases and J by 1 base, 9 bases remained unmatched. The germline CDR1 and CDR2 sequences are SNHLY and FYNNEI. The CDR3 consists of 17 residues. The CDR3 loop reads CASSAGRASGGQETQYF. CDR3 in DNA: TGTGCCAGCAGTGCGGGTAGGGCTAGCGGGGGCCAAGAGACCCAGTACTTC.

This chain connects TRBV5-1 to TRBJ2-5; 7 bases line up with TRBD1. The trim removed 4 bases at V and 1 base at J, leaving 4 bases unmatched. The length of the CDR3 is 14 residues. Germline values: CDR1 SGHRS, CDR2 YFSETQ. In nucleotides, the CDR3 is TGCGCCAGCAGCAAATGGGACAGCCAAGAGACCCAGTACTTC. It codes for CASSKWDSQETQYF.

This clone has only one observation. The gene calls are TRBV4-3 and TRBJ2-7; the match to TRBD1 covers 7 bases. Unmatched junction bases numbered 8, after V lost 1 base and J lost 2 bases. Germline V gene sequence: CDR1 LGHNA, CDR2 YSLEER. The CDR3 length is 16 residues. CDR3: CASSQGVGTATYEQYF. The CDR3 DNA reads TGCGCCAGCAGCCAAGGGGTCGGGACAGCTACCTACGAGCAGTACTTC.

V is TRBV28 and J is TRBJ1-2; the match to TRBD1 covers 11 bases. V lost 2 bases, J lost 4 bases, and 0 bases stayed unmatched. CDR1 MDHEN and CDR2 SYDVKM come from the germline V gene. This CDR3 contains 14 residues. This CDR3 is CASSLGTGGYGYTF. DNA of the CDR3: TGTGCCAGCAGTTTAGGGACAGGGGGCTATGGCTACACCTTC.

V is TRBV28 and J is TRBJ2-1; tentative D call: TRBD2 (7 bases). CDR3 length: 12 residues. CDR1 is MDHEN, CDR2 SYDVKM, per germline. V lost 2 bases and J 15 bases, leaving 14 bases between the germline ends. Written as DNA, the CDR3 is TGTGCCAGCAGTTTAATGAGGGGGGGGTGGTTCTTC. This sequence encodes CASSLMRGGWFF.

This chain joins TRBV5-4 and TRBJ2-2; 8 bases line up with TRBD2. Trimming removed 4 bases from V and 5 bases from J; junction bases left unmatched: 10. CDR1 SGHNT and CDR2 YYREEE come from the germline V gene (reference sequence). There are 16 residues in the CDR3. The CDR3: CASSPGGEPLTGELFF. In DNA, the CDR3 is TGTGCCAGCAGCCCCGGGGGGGAACCTTTAACCGGGGAGCTGTTTTTT.

In DNA form, the CDR3 reads TGTGCCAGCAGCTTAGTCCGCAGCGGCCACCCCAATGAGCAGTTCTTC. It is translated as CASSLVRSGHPNEQFF. This rearrangement joins TRBV7-9 to TRBJ2-1, with D possibly matching TRBD2 (5 bases). V lost 1 base and J 6 bases, leaving 16 bases between the germline ends. There are 16 residues in the CDR3. CDR1 SEHNR and CDR2 FQNEAQ come from the germline V gene (reference sequence).

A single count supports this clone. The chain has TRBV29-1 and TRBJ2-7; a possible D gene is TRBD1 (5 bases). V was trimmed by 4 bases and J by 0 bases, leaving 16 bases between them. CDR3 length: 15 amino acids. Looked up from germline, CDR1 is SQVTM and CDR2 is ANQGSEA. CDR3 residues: CSVVSGRRSSYEQYF. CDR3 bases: TGCAGCGTTGTTTCAGGGCGACGAAGCTCCTACGAGCAGTACTTC.

CDR3 DNA: TGTGCCAGCAGCCCTCGACTAGCGGGCATATCTGGCAATGAGCAGTTCTTC. Protein product: CASSPRLAGISGNEQFF. J is TRBJ2-1 and V is TRBV7-8, with 10 bases identical to TRBD2. Germline lookup yields CDR1 SGHVS and CDR2 FQNEAQ. The trim removed 5 bases at V and 6 bases at J, leaving 13 bases unmatched. This CDR3 has 17 amino acids.

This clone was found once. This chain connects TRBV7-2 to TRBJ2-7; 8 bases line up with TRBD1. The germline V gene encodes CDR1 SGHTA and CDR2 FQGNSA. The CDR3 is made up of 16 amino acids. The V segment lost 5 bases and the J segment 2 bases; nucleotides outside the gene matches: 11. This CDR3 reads CASSRGGQASPYEQYF. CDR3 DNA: TGTGCCAGCAGCCGTGGGGGACAGGCCAGCCCCTACGAGCAGTACTTC.

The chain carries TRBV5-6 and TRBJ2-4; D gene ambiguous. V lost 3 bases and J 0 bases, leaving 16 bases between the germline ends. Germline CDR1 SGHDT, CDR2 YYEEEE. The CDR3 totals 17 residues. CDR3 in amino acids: CASSSIRRGVAKNIQYF. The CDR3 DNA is TGTGCCAGCAGCTCAATCAGACGCGGAGTAGCCAAAAACATTCAGTACTTC.